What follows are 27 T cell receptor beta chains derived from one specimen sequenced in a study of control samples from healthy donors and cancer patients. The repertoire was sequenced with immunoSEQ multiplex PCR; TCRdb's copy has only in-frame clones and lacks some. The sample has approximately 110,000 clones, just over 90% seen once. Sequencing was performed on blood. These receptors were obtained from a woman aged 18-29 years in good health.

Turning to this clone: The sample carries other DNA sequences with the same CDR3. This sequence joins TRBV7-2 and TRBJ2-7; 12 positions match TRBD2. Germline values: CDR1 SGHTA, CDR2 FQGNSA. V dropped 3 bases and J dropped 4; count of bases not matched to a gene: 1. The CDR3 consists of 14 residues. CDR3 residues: CASSLTSGSYEQYF. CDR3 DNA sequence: TGTGCCAGCAGCTTGACTAGCGGGAGTTACGAGCAGTACTTC.

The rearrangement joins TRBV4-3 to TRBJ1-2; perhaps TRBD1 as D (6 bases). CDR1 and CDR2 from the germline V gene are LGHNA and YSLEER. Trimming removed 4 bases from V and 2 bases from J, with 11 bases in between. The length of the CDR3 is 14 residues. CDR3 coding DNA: TGCGCCAGCAGCCCTCACCAGGGGAACTATGGCTACACCTTC. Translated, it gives CASSPHQGNYGYTF.

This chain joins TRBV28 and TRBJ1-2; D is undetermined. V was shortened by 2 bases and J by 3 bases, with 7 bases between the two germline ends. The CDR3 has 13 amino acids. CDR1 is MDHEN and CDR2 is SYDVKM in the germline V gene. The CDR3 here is CASSLLSDYGYTF. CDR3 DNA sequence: TGTGCCAGCAGTTTACTATCGGACTATGGCTACACCTTC.

The CDR3 region has the DNA TGTGCCAGCAGCTTAGATTTGGCGGTGACGTCCAAAAACATTCAGTACTTC. Translating gives CASSLDLAVTSKNIQYF. The chain is built from TRBV7-2 and TRBJ2-4; no clear D. The CDR3 extends over 17 amino acids. V was pared by 1 base and J by 2 bases, with 15 bases between. Germline lookup yields CDR1 SGHTA and CDR2 FQGNSA.

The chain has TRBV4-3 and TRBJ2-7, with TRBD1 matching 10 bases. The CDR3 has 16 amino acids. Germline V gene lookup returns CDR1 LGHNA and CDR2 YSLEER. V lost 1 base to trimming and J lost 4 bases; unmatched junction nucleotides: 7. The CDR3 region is CASSQGRTGGGYEQYF. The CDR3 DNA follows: TGCGCCAGCAGCCAAGGCCGGACAGGGGGTGGTTACGAGCAGTACTTC.

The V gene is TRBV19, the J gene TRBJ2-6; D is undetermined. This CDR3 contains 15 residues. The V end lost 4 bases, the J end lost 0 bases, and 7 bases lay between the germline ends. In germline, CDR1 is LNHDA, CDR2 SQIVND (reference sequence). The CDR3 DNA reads TGTGCCAGTAGTAATAGGAACTCTGGGGCCAACGTCCTGACTTTC. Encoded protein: CASSNRNSGANVLTF.

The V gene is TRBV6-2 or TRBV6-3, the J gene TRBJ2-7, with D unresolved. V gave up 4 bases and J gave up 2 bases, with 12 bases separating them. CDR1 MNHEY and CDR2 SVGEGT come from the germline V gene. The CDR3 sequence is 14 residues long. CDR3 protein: CASSSNAPPYEQYF. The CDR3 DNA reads TGTGCCAGCAGTTCTAACGCACCCCCCTACGAGCAGTACTTC.

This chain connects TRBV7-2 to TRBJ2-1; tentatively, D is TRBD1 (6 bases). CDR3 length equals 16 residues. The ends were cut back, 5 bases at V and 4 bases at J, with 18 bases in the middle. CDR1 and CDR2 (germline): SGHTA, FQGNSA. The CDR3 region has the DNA TGTGCCAGCAGCCCATGGGGGACACCGACTTACAATGAGCAGTTCTTC. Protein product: CASSPWGTPTYNEQFF.

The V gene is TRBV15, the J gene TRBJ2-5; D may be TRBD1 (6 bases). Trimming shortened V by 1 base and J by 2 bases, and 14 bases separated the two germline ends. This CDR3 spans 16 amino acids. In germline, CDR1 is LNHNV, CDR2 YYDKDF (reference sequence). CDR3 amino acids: CATSRVAGVGQETQYF. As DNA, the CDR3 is TGTGCCACCAGCAGAGTGGCAGGGGTGGGACAAGAGACCCAGTACTTC. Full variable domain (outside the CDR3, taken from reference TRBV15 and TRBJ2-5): DAMVIQNPRYQVTQFGKPVTLSCSQTLNHNVMYWYQQKSSQAPKLLFHYYDKDFNNEADTPDNFQSRRPNTSFCFLDIRSPGLGDTAMYLCATSRVAGVGQETQYFGPGTRLLVL.

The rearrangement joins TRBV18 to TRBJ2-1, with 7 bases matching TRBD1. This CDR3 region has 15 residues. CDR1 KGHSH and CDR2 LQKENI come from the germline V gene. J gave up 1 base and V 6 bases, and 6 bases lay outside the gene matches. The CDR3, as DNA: TGTGCCAGCTCGGTTAACAGGGGATCCTACAATGAGCAGTTCTTC. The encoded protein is CASSVNRGSYNEQFF.

The CDR3 DNA sequence: TGCGCCAGCAGCCAAGCTCTGTTCCTAGCGGGCTCGCAAGAGACCCAGTACTTC. It specifies CASSQALFLAGSQETQYF. The chain combines TRBV4-3 with TRBJ2-5; 8 bases match TRBD2. Trimming removed 1 base from V and 2 bases from J; junction bases left unmatched: 12. This CDR3 has 18 residues. The germline gives CDR1 LGHNA, CDR2 YSLEER.

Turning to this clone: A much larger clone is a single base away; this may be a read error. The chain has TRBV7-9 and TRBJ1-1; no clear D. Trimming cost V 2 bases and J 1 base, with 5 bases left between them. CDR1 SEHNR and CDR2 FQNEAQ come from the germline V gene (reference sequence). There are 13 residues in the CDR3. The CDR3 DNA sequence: TGTGCCAGCAGCTTAATAGGGAACACTGAAGCTTTCTTT. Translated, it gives CASSLIGNTEAFF.

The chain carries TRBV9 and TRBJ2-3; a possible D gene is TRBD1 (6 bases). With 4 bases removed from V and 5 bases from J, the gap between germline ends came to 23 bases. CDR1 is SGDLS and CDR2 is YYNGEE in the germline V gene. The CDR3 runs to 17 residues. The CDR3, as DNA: TGTGCCAGCAGCTTCGGACCCAACCCAGCAGGGGTAGATACGCAGTATTTT. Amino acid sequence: CASSFGPNPAGVDTQYF.

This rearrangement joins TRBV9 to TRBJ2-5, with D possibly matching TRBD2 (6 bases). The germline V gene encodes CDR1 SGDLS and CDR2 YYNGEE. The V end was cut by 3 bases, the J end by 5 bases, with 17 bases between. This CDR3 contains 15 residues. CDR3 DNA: TGTGCCAGCAGCGAAGCCGGGGGTACGAGTGAGACCCAGTACTTC. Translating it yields CASSEAGGTSETQYF.

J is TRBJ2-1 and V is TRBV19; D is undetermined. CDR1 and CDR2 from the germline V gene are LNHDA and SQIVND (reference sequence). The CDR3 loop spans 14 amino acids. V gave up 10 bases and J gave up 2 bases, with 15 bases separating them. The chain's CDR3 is CATSGWSPYNEQFF. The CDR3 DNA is TGTGCCACCTCGGGTTGGTCCCCCTACAATGAGCAGTTCTTC.

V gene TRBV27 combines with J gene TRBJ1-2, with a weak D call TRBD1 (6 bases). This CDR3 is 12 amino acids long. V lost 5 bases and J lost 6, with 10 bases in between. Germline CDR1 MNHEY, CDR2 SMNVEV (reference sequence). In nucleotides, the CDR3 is TGTGCCAGCAGTAGAGGGGGGAATGGCTACACCTTC. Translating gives CASSRGGNGYTF.

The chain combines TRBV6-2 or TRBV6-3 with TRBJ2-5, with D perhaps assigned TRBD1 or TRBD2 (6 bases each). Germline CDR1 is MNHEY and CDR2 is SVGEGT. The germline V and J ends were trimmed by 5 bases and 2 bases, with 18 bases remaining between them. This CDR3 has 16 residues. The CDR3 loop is CASSRGAVPFQETQYF. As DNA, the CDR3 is TGTGCCAGCAGTAGGGGGGCCGTCCCCTTTCAAGAGACCCAGTACTTC.

This CDR3 is CASSLLGSGGGTDTQYF. In DNA, the CDR3 is TGCGCCAGCAGCTTGCTAGGAAGCGGGGGGGGCACAGATACGCAGTATTTT. The chain has TRBV5-1 and TRBJ2-3, with 10 bases that match TRBD2. The CDR3 has 17 residues. Losses at the gene ends were 1 base for V and 1 base for J; bases not matched to a gene: 6. Germline V lookup: CDR1 SGHRS, CDR2 YFSETQ.

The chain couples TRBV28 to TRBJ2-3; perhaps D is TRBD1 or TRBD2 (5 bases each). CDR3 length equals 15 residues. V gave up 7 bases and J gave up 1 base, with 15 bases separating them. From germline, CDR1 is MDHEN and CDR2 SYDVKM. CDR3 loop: CASNNQLGGTDTQYF. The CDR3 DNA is TGTGCCAGCAACAACCAGCTGGGGGGCACAGATACGCAGTATTTT. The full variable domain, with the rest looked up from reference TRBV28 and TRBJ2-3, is DVKVTQSSRYLVKRTGEKVFLECVQDMDHENMFWYRQDPGLGLRLIYFSYDVKMKEKGDIPEGYSVSREKKERFSLILESASTNQTSMYLCASNNQLGGTDTQYFGPGTRLTVL.

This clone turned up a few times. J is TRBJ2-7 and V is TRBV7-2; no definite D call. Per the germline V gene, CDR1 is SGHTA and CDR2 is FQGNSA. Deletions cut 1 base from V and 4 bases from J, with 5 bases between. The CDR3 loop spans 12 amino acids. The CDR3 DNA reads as TGTGCCAGCAGCTTAGTAGGGTACGAGCAGTACTTC. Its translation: CASSLVGYEQYF.

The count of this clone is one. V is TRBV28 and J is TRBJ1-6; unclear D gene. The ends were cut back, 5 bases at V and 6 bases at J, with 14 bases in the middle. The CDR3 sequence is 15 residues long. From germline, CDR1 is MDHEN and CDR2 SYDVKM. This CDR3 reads CASSPHEDSNSPLHF. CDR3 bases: TGTGCCAGCAGTCCTCATGAGGATTCTAATTCACCCCTCCACTTT.

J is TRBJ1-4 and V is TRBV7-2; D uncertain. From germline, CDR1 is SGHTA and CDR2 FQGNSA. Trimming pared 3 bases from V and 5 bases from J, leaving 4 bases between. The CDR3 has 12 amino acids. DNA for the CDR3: TGTGCCAGCAGCTTTAAGAATGAAAAACTGTTTTTT. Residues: CASSFKNEKLFF.

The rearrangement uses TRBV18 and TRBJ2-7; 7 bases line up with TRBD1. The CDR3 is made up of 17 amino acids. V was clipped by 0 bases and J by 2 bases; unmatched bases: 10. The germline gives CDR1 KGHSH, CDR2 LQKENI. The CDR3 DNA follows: TGTGCCAGCTCACCACCGGTCAACTGGGACAGACCCTACGAGCAGTACTTC. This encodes CASSPPVNWDRPYEQYF.

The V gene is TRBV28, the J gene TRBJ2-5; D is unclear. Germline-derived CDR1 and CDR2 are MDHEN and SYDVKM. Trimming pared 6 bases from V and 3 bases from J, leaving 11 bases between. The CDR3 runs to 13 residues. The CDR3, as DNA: TGTGCCAGCAGCCCCGACGGAGAAGAGACCCAGTACTTC. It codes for CASSPDGEETQYF.

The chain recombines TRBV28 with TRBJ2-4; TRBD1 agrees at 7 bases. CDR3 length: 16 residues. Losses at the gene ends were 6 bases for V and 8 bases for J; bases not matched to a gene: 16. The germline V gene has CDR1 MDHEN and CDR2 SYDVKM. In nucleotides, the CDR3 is TGTGCCAGCAGCTCCCACCCGGGGACAGTCGGGGACATTCAGTACTTC. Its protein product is CASSSHPGTVGDIQYF. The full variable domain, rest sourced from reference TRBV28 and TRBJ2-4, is DVKVTQSSRYLVKRTGEKVFLECVQDMDHENMFWYRQDPGLGLRLIYFSYDVKMKEKGDIPEGYSVSREKKERFSLILESASTNQTSMYLCASSSHPGTVGDIQYFGAGTRLSVL.

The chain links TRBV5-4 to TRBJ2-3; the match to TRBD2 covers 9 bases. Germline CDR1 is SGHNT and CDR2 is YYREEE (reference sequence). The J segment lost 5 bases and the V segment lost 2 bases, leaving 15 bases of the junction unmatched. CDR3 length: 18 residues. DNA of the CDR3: TGTGCCAGCAGCTTACCGGAAGGGCGGGAGGGCCTTCGAGATACGCAGTATTTT. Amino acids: CASSLPEGREGLRDTQYF.

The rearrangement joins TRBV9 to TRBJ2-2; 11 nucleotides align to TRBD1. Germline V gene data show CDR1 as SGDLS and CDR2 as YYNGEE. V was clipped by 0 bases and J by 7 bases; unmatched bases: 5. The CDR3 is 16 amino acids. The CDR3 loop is CASSVDPGQGGGELFF. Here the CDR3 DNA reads TGTGCCAGCAGCGTAGATCCGGGACAGGGGGGCGGGGAGCTGTTTTTT.